Presented here are 27 T cell receptor beta chains from one specimen sequenced in a study of tumor-infiltrating lymphocytes in primary liver carcinoma. From around 18-30 mg of unsorted bulk tissue, DNA and RNA were co-extracted together. Total RNA (roughly 540 ng) served as template for TCR beta cDNA synthesis primed by a constant-region primer. For TCR beta, libraries were produced by three nested multiplex PCR rounds using slightly modified ARM-PCR. With TRBV1-TRBV30 forward primers and a C-beta reverse primer, the first two PCR rounds were run for about 10 cycles each. Each CDR3 protein gets one entry after TCRdb re-called the multiplex PCR reads with MiXCR. Altogether some 94,000 distinct CDR3 sequences are present, roughly 69% being singletons, with the ten largest covering about 9.2%. Sequenced input: liver tumor tissue from sampling region 5. Subset noted: tumor region T5, tumor centre. The receptors were sampled from a woman aged 55-75 years with primary liver carcinoma and hepatitis B virus infection.

The chain employs TRBV6-1 and TRBJ2-7; 10 bases fit TRBD2. Germline V gene lookup returns CDR1 MNHNS and CDR2 SASEGT. The CDR3 has 15 residues. Trimming at V came to 3 bases and at J to 0 bases, leaving 2 bases not matched to a gene. The CDR3, as DNA: TGTGCCAGCAGTGAGGGACTAGCGTACTCCTACGAGCAGTACTTC. This encodes CASSEGLAYSYEQYF.

With respect to this clonotype: This CDR3 is missing its conserved last phenylalanine or tryptophan, likely due to a read error. The chain carries TRBV11-1 and TRBJ2-7; no firm D call. Germline CDR1 reads SGHAT; CDR2 reads FQDESV (reference sequence). This CDR3 spans 13 amino acids. V shed 6 bases and J shed 1 base, with 10 bases lying between them. The CDR3 coding sequence is TGTGCCAGCAGGGGGAAGCGATCCTACGAGCAGTACCTC. Translated, it gives CASRGKRSYEQYL.

Relative to its sample, this clonotype is medium-sized. The chain has TRBV6-1 and TRBJ1-5, with D perhaps TRBD1 (5 bases). V gave up 5 bases and J gave up 2 bases, with 13 bases separating them. The CDR3 totals 15 residues. Germline V gives CDR1 MNHNS, CDR2 SASEGT. CDR3 in DNA: TGTGCCAGCAGTTCCGGGGCTTTGGGCAATCAGCCCCAGCATTTT. It translates to CASSSGALGNQPQHF.

In regard to this clonotype: Since a much larger clone is just one base distant, this may be a read error. This chain connects TRBV10-3 to TRBJ2-1; D possibly uses TRBD1 or TRBD2 (5 bases each). The germline gives CDR1 ENHRY, CDR2 SYGVKD. This CDR3 has 12 amino acids. CDR3 region: CAISVRGGEQLF. CDR3 DNA: TGTGCCATCAGTGTCCGGGGCGGTGAGCAGCTCTTC.

This clonotype was seen repeatedly, ten times or more. The chain couples TRBV14 to TRBJ2-5; no clear D gene. V lost 1 base, J lost 5 bases, and 5 bases lay in between. Per germline, CDR1 SGHDN and CDR2 FVKESK. This CDR3 has 12 amino acids. The CDR3 spells CASSQVLETQYF. The CDR3 DNA reads TGTGCCAGCAGCCAAGTTTTGGAGACCCAGTACTTC.

By frequency in the sample, this clonotype is medium-sized. This rearrangement joins TRBV11-2 to TRBJ2-3; D possibly corresponds to TRBD2 (5 bases). Looked up from germline, CDR1 is SGHAT and CDR2 is FQNNGV. V gave up 7 bases and J gave up 2 bases, with 10 bases separating them. The CDR3 contains 13 residues. The CDR3 sequence is CASKPRDTDTQYF. The CDR3 nucleotides read TGTGCCAGCAAACCCCGGGACACAGATACGCAGTATTTT.

Concerning this clonotype: It is likely a read error, because the conserved phenylalanine at the end of the CDR3 is missing. This chain connects TRBV29-1 to TRBJ1-3; possibly TRBD1 for D (5 bases). The germline CDR1 and CDR2 sequences are SQVTM and ANQGSEA. The CDR3 has 13 amino acids. CDR3 nucleotides: TGCAGTGTTGTTCCAGGGAACGGAAACACCATATATTCT. Translated: CSVVPGNGNTIYS.

The chain couples TRBV5-6 to TRBJ2-1; 7 bases agree with TRBD2. The CDR3 is made up of 15 amino acids. V lost 6 bases and J lost 6; bases outside the gene matches: 12. Per germline, CDR1 SGHDT and CDR2 YYEEEE. The CDR3 DNA sequence: TGTGCCAGCATCTCCCGGACTAGGATGACCAATGAGCAGTTCTTC. This codes for CASISRTRMTNEQFF.

This clonotype was recorded once. J is TRBJ1-1 and V is TRBV14; D unclear. V lost 7 bases and J 8 bases, leaving 17 bases between the germline ends. Germline V gene lookup returns CDR1 SGHDN and CDR2 FVKESK. The CDR3 totals 13 residues. This CDR3 reads CASNQGNPFEAFF. The DNA of the CDR3 is TGTGCCAGCAATCAAGGGAATCCTTTCGAAGCTTTCTTT.

Comments on this clonotype: It may be a read error: a sequence one base away is much more abundant. The genes are TRBV5-1 and TRBJ2-6, with D tentatively TRBD1 (5 bases). CDR1 and CDR2 (germline): SGHRS, YFSETQ. The CDR3 length is 15 residues. CDR3: CASRGQTSGANILTF. CDR3 in DNA: TGCGCCAGCAGGGGTCAAACCTCTGGGGCCAACATCCTGACTTTC.

This clonotype was seen many times. V and J are TRBV10-3 and TRBJ2-7; 9 positions match TRBD1. This CDR3 has 14 residues. The ends lost 6 bases at V and 3 bases at J; junction bases unmatched: 6. Germline CDR1 is ENHRY and CDR2 is SYGVKD. CDR3 in amino acids: CAIRAADRGYEQYF. Written as DNA, the CDR3 is TGTGCCATCAGGGCGGCGGACAGGGGCTACGAGCAGTACTTC.

This clonotype was seen just once. The junction departs from germline at one end; a sequencing error may be responsible. The V and J genes are TRBV12-3 or TRBV12-4 and TRBJ1-2, with D tentatively TRBD1 (5 bases). The CDR3 has 15 residues. The CDR3 here is CASSTQGMAVYGYTF. DNA for the CDR3: TGCGCCAGCAGTACCCAGGGCATGGCCGTCTATGGTTACACCTTC.

A remark on this clonotype: A junction boundary mismatches the germline segment, possibly from a read error. This rearrangement joins TRBV12-3 or TRBV12-4 to TRBJ1-2, with 8 bases matching TRBD1. The CDR3 length is 15 residues. CDR3 loop: CASCLDRVYFYGYTF. DNA for the CDR3: TGTGCCAGTTGTTTGGACAGGGTATATTTCTATGGTTACACCTTC.

In its sample, this clonotype was seen a few times. This chain links TRBV20-1 with TRBJ2-5; TRBD1 is a possible D gene (7 bases). Germline CDR1 DFQATT, CDR2 SNEGSKA (reference sequence). The V end lost 6 bases, the J end lost 4 bases, and 18 bases lay between the germline ends. The CDR3 runs to 14 residues. The CDR3 nucleotides are TGCAGTGCCCCGGGACAGCGGGTGGGAGAGACCCAGTACTTC. Protein product: CSAPGQRVGETQYF.

This clonotype came up many times. The rearrangement joins TRBV29-1 to TRBJ2-2, with 8 positions matching TRBD1. Germline CDR1 and CDR2: SQVTM and ANQGSEA. This CDR3 has 12 residues. The V segment lost 8 bases and the J segment 5 bases; nucleotides outside the gene matches: 4. In DNA, the CDR3 is TGCAGCCTCAGGGGGCGGACCGGGGAGCTGTTTTTT. Protein sequence: CSLRGRTGELFF.

This clonotype was counted between two and nine times. A read error may explain this, as a much larger clone is one base away. The chain recombines TRBV6-5 with TRBJ2-2, with a possible D match to TRBD1 (6 bases). Per germline, CDR1 MNHEY and CDR2 SVGAGI. The CDR3 extends over 14 amino acids. The CDR3 loop reads CASSYRGSSGELLF. The CDR3 DNA reads as TGTGCCAGCAGTTACAGGGGGAGCTCCGGGGAGCTGTTATTT.

This clonotype came up once. Its ends do not fully match the called genes, so a read error is possible. The chain recombines TRBV29-1 with TRBJ1-2; TRBD1 is a possible D gene (6 bases). The CDR3 runs 13 residues. Germline V gene sequence: CDR1 SQVTM, CDR2 ANQGSEA. Here the CDR3 reads CSVEETGNYGYTF. Here the CDR3 DNA reads TGCAGTGTTGAAGAGACAGGTAACTATGGCTACACCTTC.

This clonotype turned up a few times. The junction does not match germline at one end; this may be a read error. The chain links TRBV28 to TRBJ2-3, with 8 bases that match TRBD2. Germline V gene sequence: CDR1 MDHEN, CDR2 SYDVKM. The CDR3 covers 15 residues. The CDR3 DNA reads as TGTGCCAGTGGGGACTGGCGGGAGGTCACAGGTACGCAGTATTTT. Residues: CASGDWREVTGTQYF.

Turning to this clonotype: A read error may produce the germline difference seen at one junction end. The rearrangement links TRBV11-3 to TRBJ1-1; 9 bases align to TRBD1. In germline, CDR1 is SGHNT, CDR2 YENEEA. The CDR3 loop spans 13 amino acids. Written as DNA, the CDR3 is TGTGTCAGCAGCCGATTGGACAGGGGATTTGCTTTCTTT. Its translation: CVSSRLDRGFAFF.

On this clonotype itself: The junction does not match germline at one end; this may be a read error. The V and J genes are TRBV11-3 and TRBJ2-1; D is possibly TRBD1 (6 bases). The CDR3 spans 13 residues. In germline, CDR1 is SGHNT, CDR2 YENEEA. The chain's CDR3 is CACSARGYNERFF. The DNA for the CDR3 is TGTGCCTGCAGTGCCAGGGGCTACAATGAGCGGTTCTTC. The entire variable domain, with the rest obtained from reference TRBV11-3 and TRBJ2-1, is as follows: EAGVVQSPRYKIIEKKQPVAFWCNPISGHNTLYWYLQNLGQGPELLIRYENEEAVDDSQLPKDRFSAERLKGVDSTLKIQPAELGDSAVYLCACSARGYNERFFGPGTRLTVL.

This clonotype was seen only a few times. Being one base from a much bigger clone, this may be a read error. J is TRBJ1-5 and V is TRBV6-1, with 8 positions matching TRBD1. Germline V gives CDR1 MNHNS, CDR2 SASEGT. The CDR3 extends over 14 amino acids. Here the CDR3 DNA reads TGTGCCAGCGGTACAGGGGGAGGGAATCAGTCCCAGCATTTT. Its protein product is CASGTGGGNQSQHF.

Regarding this clonotype: Relative to the germline gene, one junction end is altered; a read error may explain this. The V gene is TRBV11-2, the J gene TRBJ1-2; D is unclear. Germline V gene lookup returns CDR1 SGHAT and CDR2 FQNNGV. The CDR3 is 13 amino acids. CDR3 sequence: CVSSLEPGNDYTF. The DNA for the CDR3 is TGTGTCAGCAGCTTGGAGCCCGGCAATGACTACACCTTC. Drawing the rest from reference TRBV11-2 and TRBJ1-2, the complete variable domain is EAGVAQSPRYKIIEKRQSVAFWCNPISGHATLYWYQQILGQGPKLLIQFQNNGVVDDSQLPKDRFSAERLKGVDSTLKIQPAKLEDSAVYLCVSSLEPGNDYTFGSGTRLTVV.

Turning to this clonotype: Mismatch with germline at one junction end may stem from a read error. This chain joins TRBV28 and TRBJ2-1; possibly TRBD2 for D (5 bases). This CDR3 has 15 residues. Per germline, CDR1 MDHEN and CDR2 SYDVKM. Here the CDR3 reads CASTPRRVFYNEQSF. For the CDR3, the DNA is TGTGCCAGCACCCCACGGCGGGTTTTTTACAATGAGCAGTCCTTC. Drawing the rest from reference TRBV28 and TRBJ2-1, the complete variable domain is DVKVTQSSRYLVKRTGEKVFLECVQDMDHENMFWYRQDPGLGLRLIYFSYDVKMKEKGDIPEGYSVSREKKERFSLILESASTNQTSMYLCASTPRRVFYNEQSFGPGTRLTVL.

About this clonotype: Compared with germline, one end of the junction differs, possibly owing to a read error. The rearrangement uses TRBV11-1 and TRBJ2-7, with a tentative D call TRBD1 (5 bases). The germline V gene encodes CDR1 SGHAT and CDR2 FQDESV (reference sequence). This CDR3 has 15 residues. The CDR3 reads CASNWGETRTYERYF. The DNA of the CDR3 is TGTGCCAGCAACTGGGGCGAGACGAGGACCTACGAGCGGTACTTC.

Many counts were recorded for this clonotype. V gene TRBV5-1 combines with J gene TRBJ2-1; 7 bases match TRBD2. Per germline, CDR1 SGHRS and CDR2 YFSETQ. The CDR3 length is 14 residues. Trimming cost V 2 bases and J 6 bases; bases outside gene matches: 5. The CDR3 DNA sequence: TGCGCCAGCAGCTTTGCGGGAGCGGTCAATGAGCAGTTCTTC. This sequence encodes CASSFAGAVNEQFF.

V usage is TRBV5-1 and J usage is TRBJ1-4; TRBD1 matches at 7 bases. V dropped 2 bases and J dropped 6; count of bases not matched to a gene: 13. Germline CDR1 SGHRS, CDR2 YFSETQ. CDR3 length equals 17 residues. The CDR3 is CASSFSGAGTVDEKLFF. The CDR3 DNA reads TGCGCCAGCAGCTTCTCCGGTGCGGGGACAGTGGATGAAAAACTGTTTTTT.

As regards this clonotype: The conserved phenylalanine or tryptophan normally closing the CDR3 is absent here, so this likely arose from a read error. The chain joins TRBV6-5 to TRBJ2-7; D is ambiguous. Looked up from germline, CDR1 is MNHEY and CDR2 is SVGAGI. The CDR3 length is 15 residues. CDR3 nucleotides: TGTGCCAGCAATTACTCGCCAGCCCGCTCTTACGAGCAGTACCTC. This gives the protein CASNYSPARSYEQYL.